The 5 T cell receptor beta chains reported below all come from one sample, sequenced in a study of blood T cell repertoires in COVID-19 (dated by TCRdb to about 2020). Library creation used the immunoSEQ multiplex PCR assay. TCRdb provides this immuneACCESS table in a form limited to in-frame rearrangements. Some clones are lacking; in checked studies, under half of them reflect an unresolved V gene, and why the rest are absent is not known. Counted in this sample were about 180,000 clones; roughly 84% of them appeared once. The top ten clones comprise around 15% of the sample. Sequencing was done on a sample of PBMCs or T cells enriched from blood (not recorded which). The receptors derive from a man between 50 and 59 years old who had recovered from COVID-19.

The chain carries TRBV19 and TRBJ1-5, with TRBD1 identical over 8 bases. The J segment lost 6 bases and the V segment lost 7 bases, leaving 11 bases of the junction unmatched. The CDR3 covers 15 residues. Germline CDR1 and CDR2: LNHDA and SQIVND (reference sequence). CDR3 region: CASTEQGVSSQPQHF. In DNA, the CDR3 is TGTGCCAGTACCGAACAGGGGGTAAGTAGTCAGCCCCAGCATTTT.

This clone was found a few times. The chain recombines TRBV29-1 with TRBJ2-7, with TRBD1 matching over 7 bases. This CDR3 has 13 amino acids. With 7 bases clipped from V and 3 bases from J, the junction kept 9 bases outside the gene matches. Germline V gene lookup returns CDR1 SQVTM and CDR2 ANQGSEA. CDR3 coding DNA: TGCAGCGCAACCCCAGGGGGAGTCTACGAGCAGTACTTC. Protein sequence: CSATPGGVYEQYF.

This clone was detected only a few times. The rearrangement uses TRBV3-1 (or the pseudogene TRBV3-2) and TRBJ2-3; 10 positions agree with TRBD2. CDR1 and CDR2 from the germline V gene are LGHDT and YNNKEL (reference sequence). CDR3 length: 17 residues. Losses at the gene ends were 5 bases for V and 0 bases for J; bases not matched to a gene: 8. CDR3 sequence reads: CASSVSGGVSSTDTQYF. The CDR3, as DNA: TGTGCCAGCAGCGTGAGCGGGGGGGTTTCTAGCACAGATACGCAGTATTTT.

The rearrangement joins TRBV15 to TRBJ2-3, with 11 bases matching TRBD2. This CDR3 is 15 amino acids long. With 5 bases clipped from V and 5 bases from J, the junction kept 6 bases outside the gene matches. CDR1 LNHNV and CDR2 YYDKDF come from the germline V gene (reference sequence). CDR3 residues: CATSLRLAGRDTQYF. The DNA of the CDR3 is TGTGCCACCAGCCTGCGACTAGCGGGGCGAGATACGCAGTATTTT.

This chain links TRBV7-9 with TRBJ2-3; D perhaps matches TRBD2 (7 bases). The germline gives CDR1 SEHNR, CDR2 FQNEAQ (reference sequence). The CDR3 contains 19 residues. Trimming stripped 4 bases from V and 2 bases from J, with 25 bases between. The CDR3 DNA is TGTGCCAGCAGCTACCTCGGGGAGTTGCGGGGGCGGCACACAGATACGCAGTATTTT. Translated: CASSYLGELRGRHTDTQYF.